These 10 T cell receptor beta chains share one sample of origin, sequenced in a study of blood T cell repertoires in COVID-19. Method: immunoSEQ multiplex PCR; TCRdb's copy keeps in-frame clones and lacks some. The sample includes approximately 110,000 clones, 69% of them seen just once. Sequencing was carried out using peripheral blood. Source of these receptors: a man aged 80 or over with acute or convalescent COVID-19.

This chain connects TRBV4-1 to TRBJ2-2; no clear D gene. CDR3 size: 12 residues. V was shortened by 4 bases and J by 9 bases, with 9 bases between the two germline ends. Germline V gene lookup returns CDR1 MGHRA and CDR2 YSYEKL. CDR3 loop: CASSPLGRELFF. The CDR3 coding sequence is TGCGCCAGCAGCCCCCTCGGTCGGGAGCTGTTTTTT.

The chain couples TRBV3-1 (or the pseudogene TRBV3-2) to TRBJ1-5; perhaps TRBD1 as D (6 bases). With 4 bases removed from V and 3 bases from J, the gap between germline ends came to 7 bases. Germline V gene lookup returns CDR1 LGHDT and CDR2 YNNKEL (reference sequence). The CDR3 has 13 residues. In DNA form, the CDR3 reads TGTGCCAGCAGCCGGGGGCTCAATCAGCCCCAGCATTTT. This translates into CASSRGLNQPQHF.

The chain links TRBV27 to TRBJ2-7, with TRBD2 matching over 13 bases. Per the germline V gene, CDR1 is MNHEY and CDR2 is SMNVEV (reference sequence). After removal of 6 bases from V and 5 bases from J, the junction contained 7 bases not matched to a gene. There are 15 residues in the CDR3. CDR3 protein: CASRIRLAGGDEQYF. The CDR3 bases are TGTGCCAGCAGGATCAGACTAGCGGGAGGCGACGAGCAGTACTTC.

This clone was found a few times. This rearrangement joins TRBV6-2 or TRBV6-3 to TRBJ2-7; 7 bases are a match to TRBD2. This CDR3 has 13 amino acids. The germline CDR1 and CDR2 sequences are MNHEY and SVGEGT. V was pared by 6 bases and J by 6 bases, with 8 bases of the junction left unmatched. The CDR3: CASSPVSGGEQYF. The CDR3 nucleotides are TGTGCCAGCAGCCCCGTGTCGGGGGGCGAGCAGTACTTC.

The chain couples TRBV7-9 to TRBJ1-3, with 7 bases fitting TRBD1. CDR1 and CDR2 from the germline V gene are SEHNR and FQNEAQ (reference sequence). This CDR3 spans 14 amino acids. Trimming removed 4 bases from V and 1 base from J; junction bases left unmatched: 1. The CDR3 nucleotides are TGTGCCAGCAGCTCGACAGGGTCTGGAAACACCATATATTTT. It codes for CASSSTGSGNTIYF.

V and J are TRBV28 and TRBJ2-7; TRBD1 matches 9 bases. The CDR3 spans 17 residues. After removal of 8 bases from V and 5 bases from J, the junction contained 19 bases not matched to a gene. The germline V gene has CDR1 MDHEN and CDR2 SYDVKM. The DNA for the CDR3 is TGTGCCAGCTGGGGCGCCAGTCGGGGACAGGGTCGCCACGAGCAGTACTTC. Translating it yields CASWGASRGQGRHEQYF.

The chain has TRBV7-3 and TRBJ2-3; no clear D. V lost 5 bases and J lost 6, with 12 bases in between. CDR3 length: 13 amino acids. CDR1 and CDR2 (germline): SGHTA, FQGTGA. The CDR3 spells CASSQTARDTQYF. Written as DNA, the CDR3 is TGTGCCAGCAGCCAGACTGCGCGCGATACGCAGTATTTT.

V is TRBV28 and J is TRBJ1-5; D not certain. The V gene lost 5 bases and the J gene lost 3 bases, with 5 bases spanning the gap. The length of the CDR3 is 12 residues. Germline CDR1 reads MDHEN; CDR2 reads SYDVKM. CDR3 residues: CASSPVNQPQHF. As DNA, the CDR3 is TGTGCCAGCAGTCCGGTCAATCAGCCCCAGCATTTT.

V gene TRBV7-6 combines with J gene TRBJ2-5; D remains ambiguous. This CDR3 comprises 16 residues. V lost 4 bases to trimming and J lost 1 base, with 16 bases between them. The V gene's germline CDR1 is SGHVS and CDR2 FNYEAQ. CDR3 residues: CASSSNGLTAQETQYF. The DNA of the CDR3 is TGTGCCAGCAGCTCAAACGGCCTTACAGCCCAAGAGACCCAGTACTTC.

The chain uses TRBV30 and TRBJ1-6; maybe TRBD1 (5 bases). The CDR3 is 13 residues long. The V end was cut by 2 bases, the J end by 5 bases, with 7 bases between. Germline V CDR1 and CDR2: GTSNPN, SVGIG (reference sequence). The CDR3 spells CAWSTGHNSPLHF. The DNA for the CDR3 is TGTGCCTGGAGTACAGGTCATAATTCACCCCTCCACTTT.